What follows are 25 T cell receptor beta chains derived from one specimen sequenced in a study of blood T cell repertoires in COVID-19. Repertoires were generated with immunoSEQ multiplex PCR, while TCRdb's copy carries only in-frame clones and drops some. The table includes about 340,000 clones, over 80% detected once. What was sequenced was peripheral blood. These receptors came from a woman between 45 and 60 years old with COVID-19, enrolled during active disease.

This clone has more than one count but fewer than ten. The V gene is TRBV9, the J gene TRBJ2-2, with TRBD2 matching over 9 bases. Germline V CDR1 and CDR2: SGDLS, YYNGEE. The CDR3 sequence is 15 residues long. V gave up 1 base and J gave up 5 bases; unmatched junction bases: 3. The CDR3 DNA sequence: TGTGCCAGCAGCGTACTGGCGGGAGGGACCGGGGAGCTGTTTTTT. Amino acid sequence: CASSVLAGGTGELFF.

The chain couples TRBV10-3 to TRBJ2-1; 12 bases match TRBD2. The length of the CDR3 is 15 residues. CDR1 is ENHRY and CDR2 is SYGVKD in the germline V gene. V lost 1 base and J lost 8; bases outside the gene matches: 3. The CDR3 reads CAISEWLAGGDEQFF. The CDR3 bases are TGTGCCATCAGTGAGTGGCTAGCGGGAGGGGATGAGCAGTTCTTC.

The V gene is TRBV6-1, the J gene TRBJ2-5; D is undetermined. Germline V gene sequence: CDR1 MNHNS, CDR2 SASEGT. The length of the CDR3 is 14 residues. The V end was cut by 0 bases, the J end by 10 bases, with 15 bases between. DNA of the CDR3: TGTGCCAGCAGTGAAGCCGGTGTTCTGGCGGTCCAGTACTTC. Its translation: CASSEAGVLAVQYF.

This clone appeared a single time. The rearrangement joins TRBV7-9 to TRBJ1-1; D ambiguous. V was cut by 1 base and J by 5 bases, with 5 bases left in between. The CDR3 is made up of 12 amino acids. Germline V CDR1 and CDR2: SEHNR, FQNEAQ (reference sequence). The DNA of the CDR3 is TGTGCCAGCAGCTTAGAGCGGACTGAAGCTTTCTTT. This gives the protein CASSLERTEAFF. Looking up the rest from reference TRBV7-9 and TRBJ1-1 gives the full variable domain: DTGVSQNPRHKITKRGQNVTFRCDPISEHNRLYWYRQTLGQGPEFLTYFQNEAQLEKSRLLSDRFSAERPKGSFSTLEIQRTEQGDSAMYLCASSLERTEAFFGQGTRLTVV.

This chain connects TRBV5-5 to TRBJ2-7, with a weak D call TRBD2 (5 bases). V dropped 5 bases and J dropped 1 base, with 16 bases sitting between them. CDR1 is SGHKS, CDR2 YYEKEE, per germline (reference sequence). The CDR3 consists of 15 residues. The CDR3 DNA reads TGTGCCAGCAGAATAGCAGTAGCGCCTTCCTACGAGCAGTACTTC. Protein product: CASRIAVAPSYEQYF. The complete variable domain, with remaining parts taken from reference TRBV5-5 and TRBJ2-7, reads DAGVTQSPTHLIKTRGQQVTLRCSPISGHKSVSWYQQVLGQGPQFIFQYYEKEERGRGNFPDRFSARQFPNYSSELNVNALLLGDSALYLCASRIAVAPSYEQYFGPGTRLTVT.

This clone is a singleton in its sample. V gene TRBV2 combines with J gene TRBJ1-2, with TRBD1 matching over 9 bases. Germline trimming cut 4 bases from V and 2 bases from J; bases unmatched to any gene: 8. This CDR3 is built from 16 residues. From germline, CDR1 is SNHLY and CDR2 FYNNEI. This CDR3 is CASSVSGTGLNYGYTF. The DNA for the CDR3 is TGTGCCAGCAGTGTATCCGGGACAGGGCTGAACTATGGCTACACCTTC.

Here the CDR3 DNA reads TGCGCCAGCAGCGCGGACACAGGGGGGAACACTGAAGCTTTCTTT. Amino acid sequence: CASSADTGGNTEAFF. The chain couples TRBV5-1 to TRBJ1-1; TRBD1 matches at 8 bases. The CDR3 loop spans 15 amino acids. Germline V gives CDR1 SGHRS, CDR2 YFSETQ. With 4 bases clipped from V and 1 base from J, the junction kept 6 bases outside the gene matches.

The J gene is TRBJ2-7, the V gene TRBV15; TRBD2 aligns across 9 bases. V trimming: 1 base; J trimming: 2 bases; junction bases outside the gene matches: 3. This CDR3 contains 15 residues. CDR1 is LNHNV, CDR2 YYDKDF, per germline (reference sequence). The CDR3 loop reads CATSRGREGTYEQYF. DNA for the CDR3: TGTGCCACCAGCAGAGGGCGGGAGGGAACCTACGAGCAGTACTTC.

This chain joins TRBV6-5 and TRBJ1-4, with 8 bases that match TRBD1. Germline trimming cut 7 bases from V and 8 bases from J; bases unmatched to any gene: 9. The CDR3 length is 14 residues. Per the germline V gene, CDR1 is MNHEY and CDR2 is SVGAGI. CDR3 sequence reads: CASKLQGGGEKLFF. In DNA, the CDR3 is TGTGCCAGCAAACTACAGGGGGGCGGGGAAAAACTGTTTTTT.

The chain uses TRBV13 and TRBJ1-1; D possibly corresponds to TRBD1 (6 bases). The CDR3 runs to 14 residues. Trimming cost V 4 bases and J 7 bases, with 16 bases left between them. The germline CDR1 and CDR2 sequences are PRHDT and FYEKMQ (reference sequence). CDR3 sequence (DNA): TGTGCCAGCAGCTATTCCTATCCGGACAGTGAAGCTTTCTTT. Translation gives CASSYSYPDSEAFF. The variable domain in full, with the rest retrieved from reference TRBV13 and TRBJ1-1, is AAGVIQSPRHLIKEKRETATLKCYPIPRHDTVYWYQQGPGQDPQFLISFYEKMQSDKGSIPDRFSAQQFSDYHSELNMSSLELGDSALYFCASSYSYPDSEAFFGQGTRLTVV.

The V and J genes are TRBV14 and TRBJ1-2, with a weak D call TRBD1 (5 bases). CDR1 and CDR2 from the germline V gene are SGHDN and FVKESK. The CDR3 sequence is 15 residues long. Trimming took off 0 bases at V and 3 bases at J, with 11 bases between the two ends. The CDR3 is CASSQDVGPYYGYTF. CDR3 coding DNA: TGTGCCAGCAGCCAAGATGTGGGGCCCTACTATGGCTACACCTTC.

The gene calls are TRBV12-3 or TRBV12-4 and TRBJ1-1, with unresolved D. The CDR3 is 12 residues long. Trimming took 3 bases from V and 3 from J, leaving 5 bases between them. The CDR3 here is CASSFSDTEAFF. CDR3 nucleotide sequence: TGTGCCAGCAGTTTTTCGGACACTGAAGCTTTCTTT.

The chain links TRBV18 to TRBJ2-7; TRBD2 matches 9 bases. Trimming took 2 bases from V and 2 from J; bases not matched to a gene: 7. The CDR3 extends over 16 amino acids. Looked up from germline, CDR1 is KGHSH and CDR2 is LQKENI. This CDR3 is CASSPSLAGITYEQYF. CDR3 DNA sequence: TGTGCCAGCTCACCAAGTCTAGCGGGAATCACCTACGAGCAGTACTTC.

This clone was found once. The chain uses TRBV12-3 or TRBV12-4 and TRBJ1-1, with TRBD1 matching 8 bases. The CDR3 contains 12 residues. The V gene end was trimmed by 5 bases and the J gene end by 11 bases; junction bases not matched to a gene: 7. The CDR3 DNA reads TGTGCCAGCAGTCACCGGACAGGGCGGGCTTTCTTT. It translates to CASSHRTGRAFF.

The V and J genes are TRBV3-1 (or the pseudogene TRBV3-2) and TRBJ2-3; the match to TRBD2 covers 14 bases. This CDR3 spans 18 amino acids. Germline V gives CDR1 LGHDT, CDR2 YNNKEL (reference sequence). The V and J ends lost 3 bases and 2 bases, in that order; junction bases with no gene match: 7. CDR3 coding DNA: TGTGCCAGCAGCCAGACCCTGGGACTAGCGGGGGACACAGATACGCAGTATTTT. Encoded protein: CASSQTLGLAGDTDTQYF.

The J gene is TRBJ1-5, the V gene TRBV29-1; no definite D call. Germline V gene sequence: CDR1 SQVTM, CDR2 ANQGSEA. Trimming cost V 4 bases and J 7 bases, with 20 bases left between them. This CDR3 is 15 amino acids long. CDR3 residues: CSVAPSGRGKQPQHF. CDR3 sequence (DNA): TGCAGCGTTGCGCCCTCGGGTCGAGGGAAACAGCCCCAGCATTTT.

The rearrangement links TRBV3-1 (or the pseudogene TRBV3-2) to TRBJ2-2; D call uncertain. The CDR3 has 15 amino acids. Germline lookup yields CDR1 LGHDT and CDR2 YNNKEL (reference sequence). Trimming shortened V by 4 bases and J by 1 base, and 10 bases separated the two germline ends. The CDR3 DNA follows: TGTGCCAGCAGCCCCCCTGCGCGGAACACCGGGGAGCTGTTTTTT. This translates into CASSPPARNTGELFF.

About this clone itself: The same CDR3 is also encoded by other DNA sequences in this sample. The V call is TRBV30, the J call TRBJ1-1; weak D call: TRBD1 (6 bases). Trimming took off 3 bases at V and 2 bases at J, with 10 bases between the two ends. Germline lookup yields CDR1 GTSNPN and CDR2 SVGIG (reference sequence). The CDR3 length is 13 residues. CDR3 sequence (DNA): TGTGCCTGGAGCTTACAGGGTAACACTGAAGCTTTCTTT. Its translation: CAWSLQGNTEAFF.

The gene calls are TRBV19 and TRBJ1-1; 8 bases fit TRBD1. This CDR3 spans 12 amino acids. After removal of 8 bases from V and 4 bases from J, the junction contained 3 bases not matched to a gene. The germline V gene encodes CDR1 LNHDA and CDR2 SQIVND (reference sequence). The chain's CDR3 is CASGQGTTEAFF. The CDR3 region has the DNA TGTGCCAGTGGACAGGGTACCACTGAAGCTTTCTTT.

The rearrangement joins TRBV6-2 or TRBV6-3 to TRBJ1-1; 7 positions match TRBD1. The CDR3 is 13 residues long. Germline V CDR1 and CDR2: MNHEY, SVGEGT. Trimming at V came to 3 bases and at J to 4 bases, leaving 2 bases not matched to a gene. CDR3 in DNA: TGTGCCAGCAGTTATTCAGGGGGCACTGAAGCTTTCTTT. It is translated as CASSYSGGTEAFF.

The chain recombines TRBV29-1 with TRBJ1-1; 10 nucleotides match TRBD1. The CDR3 sequence is 11 residues long. The germline V gene encodes CDR1 SQVTM and CDR2 ANQGSEA. V was pared by 7 bases and J by 4 bases, with 0 bases of the junction left unmatched. For the CDR3, the DNA is TGCAGCGGGGACAGGGGCACTGAAGCTTTCTTT. It codes for CSGDRGTEAFF. Looking up the rest from reference TRBV29-1 and TRBJ1-1 gives the full variable domain: SAVISQKPSRDICQRGTSLTIQCQVDSQVTMMFWYRQQPGQSLTLIATANQGSEATYESGFVIDKFPISRPNLTFSTLTVSNMSPEDSSIYLCSGDRGTEAFFGQGTRLTVV.

The chain uses TRBV5-4 and TRBJ1-1; 7 positions agree with TRBD1. Looked up from germline, CDR1 is SGHNT and CDR2 is YYREEE (reference sequence). The CDR3 length is 17 residues. V dropped 1 base and J dropped 1; count of bases not matched to a gene: 10. CDR3 DNA: TGTGCCAGCAGCTTGAAGGGGGCGACCTTCTGGAACACTGAAGCTTTCTTT. It codes for CASSLKGATFWNTEAFF.

With respect to this clone: Other DNA sequences in the same sample also yield this CDR3. The chain carries TRBV18 and TRBJ1-5; D gene unclear. The CDR3 sequence is 13 residues long. The V and J ends lost 3 bases and 4 bases respectively, with 7 bases between them. CDR1 is KGHSH, CDR2 LQKENI, per germline. This CDR3 is CASSPGGNQPQHF. The CDR3 bases are TGTGCCAGCTCACCCGGAGGAAATCAGCCCCAGCATTTT.

This chain links TRBV3-1 (or the pseudogene TRBV3-2) with TRBJ2-7, with D possibly being TRBD2 (5 bases). CDR1 LGHDT and CDR2 YNNKEL come from the germline V gene (reference sequence). The length of the CDR3 is 13 residues. Trimming pared 4 bases from V and 2 bases from J, leaving 9 bases between. The CDR3 DNA sequence: TGTGCCAGCAGCCCAGCGGCAGCCTACGAGCAGTACTTC. It codes for CASSPAAAYEQYF.

This clone occurred a few times. The chain couples TRBV28 to TRBJ2-3; the D gene is possibly TRBD2 (5 bases). Trimming removed 6 bases at V and 3 bases at J, with 7 bases between. CDR3 length equals 12 residues. Germline assignment: CDR1 MDHEN and CDR2 SYDVKM. The CDR3 sequence: CASRAATDTQYF. CDR3 coding DNA: TGTGCCAGCAGAGCGGCAACAGATACGCAGTATTTT.